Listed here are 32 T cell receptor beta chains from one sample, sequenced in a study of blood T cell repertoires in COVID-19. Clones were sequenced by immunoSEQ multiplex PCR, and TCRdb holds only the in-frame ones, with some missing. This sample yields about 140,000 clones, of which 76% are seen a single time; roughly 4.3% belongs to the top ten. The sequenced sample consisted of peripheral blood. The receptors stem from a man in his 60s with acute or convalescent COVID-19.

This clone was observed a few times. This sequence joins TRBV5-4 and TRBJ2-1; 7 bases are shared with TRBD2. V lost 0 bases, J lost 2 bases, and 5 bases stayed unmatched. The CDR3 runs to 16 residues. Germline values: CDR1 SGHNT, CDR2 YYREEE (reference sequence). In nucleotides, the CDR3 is TGTGCCAGCAGCTTGGACGGGAGGCCGACCTACAATGAGCAGTTCTTC. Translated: CASSLDGRPTYNEQFF.

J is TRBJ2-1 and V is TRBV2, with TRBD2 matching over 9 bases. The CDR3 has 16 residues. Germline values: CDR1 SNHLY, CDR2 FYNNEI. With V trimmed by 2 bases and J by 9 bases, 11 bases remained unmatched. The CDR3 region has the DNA TGTGCCAGCAGTGAATGGCGGGAGGGCCCCGCGGTTGAGCAGTTCTTC. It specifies CASSEWREGPAVEQFF.

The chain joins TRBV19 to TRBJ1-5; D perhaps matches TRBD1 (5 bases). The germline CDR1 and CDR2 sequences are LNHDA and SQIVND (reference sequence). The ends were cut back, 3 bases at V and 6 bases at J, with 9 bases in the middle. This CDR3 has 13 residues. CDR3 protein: CASSIAGFQPQHF. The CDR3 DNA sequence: TGTGCCAGTAGTATCGCAGGGTTTCAGCCCCAGCATTTT.

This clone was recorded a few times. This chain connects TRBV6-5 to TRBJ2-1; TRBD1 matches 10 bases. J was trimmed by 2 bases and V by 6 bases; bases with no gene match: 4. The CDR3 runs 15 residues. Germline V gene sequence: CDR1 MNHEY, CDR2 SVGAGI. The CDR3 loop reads CASSGQGVAYNEQFF. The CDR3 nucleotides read TGTGCCAGCAGCGGACAGGGGGTGGCCTACAATGAGCAGTTCTTC.

Written as DNA, the CDR3 is TGTGCCAGCACCCTCCCGGGAAGAGGAGGGGAGACCCAGTACTTC. This translates into CASTLPGRGGETQYF. The rearrangement joins TRBV6-5 to TRBJ2-5; TRBD2 might be the D (6 bases). This CDR3 has 15 residues. Germline V CDR1 and CDR2: MNHEY, SVGAGI. V lost 7 bases to trimming and J lost 5 bases, with 20 bases between them.

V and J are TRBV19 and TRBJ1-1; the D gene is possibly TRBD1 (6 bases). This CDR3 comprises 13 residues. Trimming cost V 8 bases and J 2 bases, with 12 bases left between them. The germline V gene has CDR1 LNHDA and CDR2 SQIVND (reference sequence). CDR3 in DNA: TGTGCCAGTGGCCCGACAGGCAACACTGAAGCTTTCTTT. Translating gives CASGPTGNTEAFF.

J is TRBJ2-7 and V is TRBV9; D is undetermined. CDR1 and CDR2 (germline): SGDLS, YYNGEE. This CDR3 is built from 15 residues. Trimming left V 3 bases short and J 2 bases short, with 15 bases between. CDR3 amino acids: CASSAHEVPAYEQYF. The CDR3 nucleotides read TGTGCCAGCAGCGCCCACGAGGTCCCCGCCTACGAGCAGTACTTC.

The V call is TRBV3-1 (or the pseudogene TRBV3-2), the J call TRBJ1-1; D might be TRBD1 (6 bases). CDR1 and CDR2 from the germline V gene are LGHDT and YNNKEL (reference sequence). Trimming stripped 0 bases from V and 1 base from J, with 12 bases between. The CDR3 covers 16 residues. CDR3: CASSQDTRDKNTEAFF. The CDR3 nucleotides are TGTGCCAGCAGCCAAGACACTAGGGACAAGAACACTGAAGCTTTCTTT.

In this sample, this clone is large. The CDR3 DNA reads as TGCGCCAGCAGCCAAGAAGGGACTAGCGGGAGAGAGACCCAGTACTTC. Translated, it gives CASSQEGTSGRETQYF. The V and J genes are TRBV4-1 and TRBJ2-5, with TRBD2 identical over 14 bases. Germline lookup yields CDR1 MGHRA and CDR2 YSYEKL. This CDR3 contains 16 residues. Trimming took 0 bases from V and 4 from J; bases not matched to a gene: 1.

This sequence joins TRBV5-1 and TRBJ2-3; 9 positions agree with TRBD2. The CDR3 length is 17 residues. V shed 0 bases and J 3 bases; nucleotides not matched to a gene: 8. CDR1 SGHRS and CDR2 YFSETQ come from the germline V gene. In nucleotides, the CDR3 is TGCGCCAGCAGCTTGGGCGGTAATAGCGGGAGTACAGATACGCAGTATTTT. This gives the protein CASSLGGNSGSTDTQYF.

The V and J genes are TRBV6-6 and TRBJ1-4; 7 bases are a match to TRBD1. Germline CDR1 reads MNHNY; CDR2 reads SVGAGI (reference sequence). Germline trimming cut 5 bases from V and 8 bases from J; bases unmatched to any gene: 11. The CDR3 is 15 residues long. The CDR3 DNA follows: TGTGCCAGCAGTCCGCAGGACAGGTTATGGGAAAAACTGTTTTTT. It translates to CASSPQDRLWEKLFF.

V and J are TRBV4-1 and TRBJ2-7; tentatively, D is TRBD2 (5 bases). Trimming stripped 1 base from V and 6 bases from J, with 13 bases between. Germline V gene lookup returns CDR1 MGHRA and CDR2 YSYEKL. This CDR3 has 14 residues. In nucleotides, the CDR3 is TGCGCCAGCAGCCAAGTGCTAGCAATCACCGAGCAGTACTTC. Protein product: CASSQVLAITEQYF.

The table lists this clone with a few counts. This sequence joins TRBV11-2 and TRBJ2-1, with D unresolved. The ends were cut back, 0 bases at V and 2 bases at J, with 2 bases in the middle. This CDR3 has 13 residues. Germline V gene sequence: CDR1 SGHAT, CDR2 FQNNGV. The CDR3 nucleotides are TGTGCCAGCAGCTTAGACACCTACAATGAGCAGTTCTTC. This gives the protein CASSLDTYNEQFF.

This CDR3 is CASSWGRETQYF. CDR3 bases: TGTGCCAGCAGTTGGGGGAGGGAGACCCAGTACTTC. The rearrangement joins TRBV12-3 or TRBV12-4 to TRBJ2-5; a possible D gene is TRBD2 (6 bases). Trimming removed 4 bases at V and 5 bases at J, with 8 bases between. The CDR3 is 12 amino acids.

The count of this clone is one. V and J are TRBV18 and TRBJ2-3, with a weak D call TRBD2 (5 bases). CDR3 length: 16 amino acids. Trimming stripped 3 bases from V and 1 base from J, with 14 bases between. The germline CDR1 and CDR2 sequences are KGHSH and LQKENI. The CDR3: CASSPLRAERTDTQYF. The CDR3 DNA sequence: TGTGCCAGCTCACCGCTGAGGGCAGAACGCACAGATACGCAGTATTTT.

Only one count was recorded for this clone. The CDR3 loop is CASRRGGGGYEQYF. CDR3 in DNA: TGTGCCAGCAGGAGGGGAGGAGGAGGCTACGAGCAGTACTTC. This chain connects TRBV2 to TRBJ2-7, with a weak D call TRBD2 (6 bases). Trimming pared 6 bases from V and 3 bases from J, leaving 15 bases between. CDR3 size: 14 residues. CDR1 and CDR2 from the germline V gene are SNHLY and FYNNEI.

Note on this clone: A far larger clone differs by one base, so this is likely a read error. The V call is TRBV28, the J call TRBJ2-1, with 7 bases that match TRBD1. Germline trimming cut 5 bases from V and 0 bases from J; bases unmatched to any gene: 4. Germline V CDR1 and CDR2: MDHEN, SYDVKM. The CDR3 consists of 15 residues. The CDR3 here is CASSTGQASYNEQFF. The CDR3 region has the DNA TGTGCCAGCAGTACCGGACAGGCCTCCTACAATGAGCAGTTCTTC.

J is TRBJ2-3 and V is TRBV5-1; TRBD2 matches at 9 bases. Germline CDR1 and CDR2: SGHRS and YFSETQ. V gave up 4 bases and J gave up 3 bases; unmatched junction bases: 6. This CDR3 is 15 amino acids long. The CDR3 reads CASSPTSGRTDTQYF. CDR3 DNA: TGCGCCAGCAGCCCCACTAGCGGGCGAACAGATACGCAGTATTTT.

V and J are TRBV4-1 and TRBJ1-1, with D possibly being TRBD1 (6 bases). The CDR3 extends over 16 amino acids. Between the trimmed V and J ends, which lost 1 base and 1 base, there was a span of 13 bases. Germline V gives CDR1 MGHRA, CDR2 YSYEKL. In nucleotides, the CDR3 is TGCGCCAGCAGCCAAGGGGGCAGGGGACAGAACACTGAAGCTTTCTTT. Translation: CASSQGGRGQNTEAFF.

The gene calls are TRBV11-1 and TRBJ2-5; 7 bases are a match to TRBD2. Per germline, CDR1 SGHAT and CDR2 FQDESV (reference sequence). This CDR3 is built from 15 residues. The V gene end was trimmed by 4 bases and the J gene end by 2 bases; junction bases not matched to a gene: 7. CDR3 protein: CASSSAAGFQETQYF. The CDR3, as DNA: TGTGCCAGCAGCTCTGCAGCGGGGTTTCAAGAGACCCAGTACTTC.

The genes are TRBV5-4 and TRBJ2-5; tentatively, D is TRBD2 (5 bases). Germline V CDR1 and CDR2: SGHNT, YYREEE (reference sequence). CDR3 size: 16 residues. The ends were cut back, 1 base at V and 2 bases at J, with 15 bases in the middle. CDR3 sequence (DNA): TGTGCCAGCAGCTTGACCCGTGGTAGCGAGCAAGAGACCCAGTACTTC. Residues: CASSLTRGSEQETQYF.

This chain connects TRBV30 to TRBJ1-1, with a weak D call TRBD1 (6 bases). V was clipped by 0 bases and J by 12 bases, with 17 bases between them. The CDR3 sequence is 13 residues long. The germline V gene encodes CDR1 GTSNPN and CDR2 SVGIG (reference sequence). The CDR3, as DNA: TGTGCCTGGAGTGTACGCGGCAGGGGTTTTACTTTCTTT. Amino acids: CAWSVRGRGFTFF.

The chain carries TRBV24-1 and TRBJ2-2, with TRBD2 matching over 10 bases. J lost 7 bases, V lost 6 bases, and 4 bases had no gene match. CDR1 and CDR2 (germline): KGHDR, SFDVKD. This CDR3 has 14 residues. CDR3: CATSRIAGGGELFF. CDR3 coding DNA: TGTGCCACCAGTAGAATAGCGGGAGGCGGGGAGCTGTTTTTT.

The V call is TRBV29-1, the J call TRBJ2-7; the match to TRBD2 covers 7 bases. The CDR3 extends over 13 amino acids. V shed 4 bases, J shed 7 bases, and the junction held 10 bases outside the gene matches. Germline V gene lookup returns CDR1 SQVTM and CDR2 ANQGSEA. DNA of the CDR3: TGCAGCGTTGGCGGGAGTGATGCGGGTGAGCAGTACTTC. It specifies CSVGGSDAGEQYF.

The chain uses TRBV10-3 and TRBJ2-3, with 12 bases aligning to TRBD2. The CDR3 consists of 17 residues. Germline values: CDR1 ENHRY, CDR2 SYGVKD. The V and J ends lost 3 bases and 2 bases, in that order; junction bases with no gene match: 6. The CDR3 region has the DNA TGTGCCATCAGTGAAACTCGGACTAGCGGGAACACAGATACGCAGTATTTT. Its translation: CAISETRTSGNTDTQYF.

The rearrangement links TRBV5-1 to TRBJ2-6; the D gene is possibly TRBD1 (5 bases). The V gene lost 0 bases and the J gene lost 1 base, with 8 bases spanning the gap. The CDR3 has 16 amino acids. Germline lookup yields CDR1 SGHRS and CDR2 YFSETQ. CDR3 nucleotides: TGCGCCAGCAGCTTGGCAGGGCTATCTGGGGCCAACGTCCTGACTTTC. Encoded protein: CASSLAGLSGANVLTF.

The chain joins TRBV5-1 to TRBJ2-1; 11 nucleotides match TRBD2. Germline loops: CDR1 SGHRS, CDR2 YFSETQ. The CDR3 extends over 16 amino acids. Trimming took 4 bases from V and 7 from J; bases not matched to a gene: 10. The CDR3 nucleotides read TGCGCCAGCAGCAAGACTAGCGGGACTGTTGCTAATGAGCAGTTCTTC. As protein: CASSKTSGTVANEQFF.

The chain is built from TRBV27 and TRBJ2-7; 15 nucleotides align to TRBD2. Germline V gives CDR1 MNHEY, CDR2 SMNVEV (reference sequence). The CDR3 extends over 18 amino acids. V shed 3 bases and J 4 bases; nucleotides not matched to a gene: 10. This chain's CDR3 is CASSFKFWTSGRAYEQYF. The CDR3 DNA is TGTGCCAGCAGTTTCAAATTCTGGACTAGCGGGAGGGCTTACGAGCAGTACTTC.

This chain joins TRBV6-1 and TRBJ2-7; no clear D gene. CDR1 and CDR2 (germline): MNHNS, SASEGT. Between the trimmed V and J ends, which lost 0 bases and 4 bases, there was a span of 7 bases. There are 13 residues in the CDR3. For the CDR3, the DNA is TGTGCCAGCAGTGAAGCGGCCGTATACGAGCAGTACTTC. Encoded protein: CASSEAAVYEQYF.

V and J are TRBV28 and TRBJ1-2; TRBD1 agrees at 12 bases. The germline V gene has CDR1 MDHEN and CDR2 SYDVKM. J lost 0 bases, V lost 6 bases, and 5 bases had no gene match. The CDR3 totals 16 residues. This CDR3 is CASSGTGGSTNYGYTF. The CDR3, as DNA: TGTGCCAGCAGCGGGACAGGGGGCTCAACTAACTATGGCTACACCTTC.

This CDR3 is CASSQDGGNTIYF. The CDR3 nucleotides read TGTGCCAGCAGCCAAGACGGTGGAAACACCATATATTTT. The chain recombines TRBV3-1 (or the pseudogene TRBV3-2) with TRBJ1-3; D is unresolved. The CDR3 extends over 13 amino acids. Trimming removed 0 bases from V and 3 bases from J, with 3 bases in between. The germline gives CDR1 LGHDT, CDR2 YNNKEL (reference sequence).

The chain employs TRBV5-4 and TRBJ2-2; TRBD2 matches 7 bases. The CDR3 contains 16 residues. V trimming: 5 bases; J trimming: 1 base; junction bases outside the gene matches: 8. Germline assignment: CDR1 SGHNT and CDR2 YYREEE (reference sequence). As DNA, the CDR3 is TGTGCCAGCAGGCCCGGGGTAGCGGGGAACACCGGGGAGCTGTTTTTT. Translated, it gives CASRPGVAGNTGELFF.